These 11 T cell receptor beta chains were sequenced from one sample in a study of blood T cell repertoires in COVID-19. Profiled with immunoSEQ multiplex PCR; TCRdb holds only in-frame clones, not every one. The data hold around 360,000 clones, with 87% observed a single time. The sample was PBMCs or T cells enriched from blood (not recorded which). Receptor source: a man aged 40-55 years in a cohort exposed to, infected with or recovered from COVID-19 (not recorded which).

The chain has TRBV27 and TRBJ1-1; D unclear. The CDR3 is 13 amino acids. Looked up from germline, CDR1 is MNHEY and CDR2 is SMNVEV (reference sequence). V was pared by 8 bases and J by 1 base, with 11 bases between. The CDR3 sequence: CASGSSRNTEAFF. DNA for the CDR3: TGTGCCAGCGGTTCTAGCAGGAACACTGAAGCTTTCTTT.

This chain joins TRBV19 and TRBJ2-1; 7 nucleotides agree with TRBD2. The V and J ends lost 3 bases and 6 bases, in that order; junction bases with no gene match: 8. CDR1 and CDR2 from the germline V gene are LNHDA and SQIVND (reference sequence). This CDR3 is 15 amino acids long. The CDR3, as DNA: TGTGCCAGTAGTATGTGGCGGGAGCCCCTCAATGAGCAGTTCTTC. Its translation: CASSMWREPLNEQFF.

V usage is TRBV4-1 and J usage is TRBJ1-3, with 11 bases identical to TRBD1. CDR3 length: 18 amino acids. V was clipped by 4 bases and J by 1 base; unmatched bases: 9. Germline-derived CDR1 and CDR2 are MGHRA and YSYEKL. This CDR3 reads CASSLNPGQGVSGNTIYF. As DNA, the CDR3 is TGCGCCAGCAGCCTAAATCCGGGACAGGGGGTGTCTGGAAACACCATATATTTT.

The chain couples TRBV11-3 to TRBJ2-2, with D possibly matching TRBD2 (5 bases). Germline values: CDR1 SGHNT, CDR2 YENEEA. Trimming left V 10 bases short and J 6 bases short, with 12 bases between. The CDR3 has 12 amino acids. The CDR3 nucleotides read TGTGCCACCGAGGGCGGCGCCGGGGAGCTGTTTTTT. This translates into CATEGGAGELFF.

This sequence joins TRBV18 and TRBJ2-3; possibly TRBD2 for D (5 bases). Germline V gene lookup returns CDR1 KGHSH and CDR2 LQKENI. The CDR3 is made up of 13 amino acids. The ends were cut back, 6 bases at V and 6 bases at J, with 13 bases in the middle. In nucleotides, the CDR3 is TGTGCCAGCTCCCGCTCCTCGGGGGATACGCAGTATTTT. Translated: CASSRSSGDTQYF.

This clone was counted a single time. The chain combines TRBV7-2 with TRBJ1-1; 7 positions match TRBD1. This CDR3 is built from 15 residues. V shed 5 bases and J 0 bases; nucleotides not matched to a gene: 6. Germline CDR1 is SGHTA and CDR2 is FQGNSA. CDR3 sequence reads: CASSGRQGLNTEAFF. The CDR3 nucleotides read TGTGCCAGCAGCGGAAGACAGGGATTGAACACTGAAGCTTTCTTT.

The genes are TRBV27 and TRBJ2-1; TRBD1 is a possible D gene (5 bases). In germline, CDR1 is MNHEY, CDR2 SMNVEV (reference sequence). Trimming removed 3 bases at V and 5 bases at J, with 11 bases between. This CDR3 has 14 amino acids. The CDR3, as DNA: TGTGCCAGCAGTTTGAAAGGGGCGGACAATGAGCAGTTCTTC. Its protein product is CASSLKGADNEQFF.

The chain joins TRBV20-1 to TRBJ2-1; TRBD2 is a possible D gene (6 bases). The CDR3 is 15 amino acids. Trimming removed 3 bases at V and 0 bases at J, with 12 bases between. The germline CDR1 and CDR2 sequences are DFQATT and SNEGSKA (reference sequence). The CDR3 DNA reads TGCAGTGCTAGTCTGAGGGGACTCTCCTACAATGAGCAGTTCTTC. Its protein is CSASLRGLSYNEQFF.

This clone was detected a few times. The genes are TRBV5-1 and TRBJ2-3; maybe TRBD2 (6 bases). The V gene lost 6 bases and the J gene lost 4 bases, with 21 bases spanning the gap. The CDR3 totals 16 residues. Germline CDR1 SGHRS, CDR2 YFSETQ. The DNA of the CDR3 is TGCGCCAGCATGCGGGACCCGAATGGGGGACCAGATACGCAGTATTTT. Translating gives CASMRDPNGGPDTQYF.

The chain joins TRBV5-1 to TRBJ2-4; D is unresolved. The CDR3 runs 15 residues. Germline lookup yields CDR1 SGHRS and CDR2 YFSETQ. V shed 9 bases and J shed 2 bases, with 18 bases lying between them. CDR3 in amino acids: CATHGAQLSKNIQYF. As DNA, the CDR3 is TGCGCCACCCACGGTGCTCAATTATCCAAAAACATTCAGTACTTC.

The genes are TRBV27 and TRBJ2-7; 7 bases are shared with TRBD1. Per germline, CDR1 MNHEY and CDR2 SMNVEV (reference sequence). CDR3 length: 14 residues. Trimming removed 6 bases from V and 6 bases from J; junction bases left unmatched: 11. This CDR3 is CASSLDRASFEQYF. The CDR3 DNA is TGTGCCAGCAGCCTAGACAGGGCCTCGTTCGAGCAGTACTTC.